This T cell receptor beta chain was sequenced in a study of T cell responses to AZD1222 COVID-19 vaccine (dated by TCRdb to about 2021). For context, the study as a whole: Because spike-specific TCR depth and breadth did not differ between the two schedules, AZD1222 recipients who got a second dose at roughly 4 weeks were pooled with those who got a second dose at roughly 12 weeks. Enrollment into the trials was organized by age into subgroups of 18-55, 56-69 and 70-plus years, and those subgroups contained approximately 160, 26 and 62 TCR-sequenced participants, respectively. A total of 233 trial participants underwent TCR sequencing, of whom about 200 had received two doses of AZD1222 and some 25 had received two doses of the MenACWY control vaccine.

What the research found in general, with its limitations: The whole spike protein was spanned by vaccine-associated CD4 TCRs, and dominant responses were seen in regions 160-218 and 743-854. After two AZD1222 doses, both the breadth and the depth of spike-specific TCRs were significantly higher than at day 0 and than in MenACWY recipients. Reportedly, close to half of the unique spike-specific TCRs recognized epitopes lying outside the regions that are mutated in the B.1.351 and B.1.1.7 variants. Because no samples from the day 14 peak response were available, repertoires could be characterized only after the peak T cell response. In the small 56-69-year group, the increase in depth fell short of significance, most likely because of low power. Conclusions about previously exposed vaccinees are limited because only six or seven AZD1222 recipients were SARS-CoV-2 seropositive at baseline. Most participants were white British and females outnumbered males, and the authors suggested that clonal diversity may have been underestimated.

The CDR3 regions of human TCRbeta chains were subjected to immunosequencing. The study's processing was this. TCRs in the repertoires were matched against a reference library of SARS-CoV-2-specific TCRs that had been generated with the MIRA antigen-specificity platform. Breadth meant the fraction of unique TCRs that were SARS-CoV-2-associated, whereas depth meant the fraction of total T cells that were SARS-CoV-2-associated. Using the MIRA data, each spike-specific TCR was mapped to the spike region that the TCR reacts to and placed in a CD4 or CD8 class. Log10-transformed breadth and depth values were compared by one-way ANOVA with Sidak's multiple comparisons tests. The table comes from immuneACCESS by way of TCRdb, which keeps in-frame sequences with V and J called. Part of the clones is missing from these tables; in studies checked, under half for an unresolved V gene and the rest for unknown reasons. The D gene and trimming were derived from the DNA, and the V and J assignments and clone size from that table. Here the sample has approximately 110,000 clones; 88% occur a single time. The ten largest clones capture 4% to 4.5% of the sample.

The label giving this sample's time point can be read as: baseline before first vaccination. Samples from vaccinated people were obtained from the UK trials COV001 and COV002, which included a single-blind randomized controlled phase 2/3 trial of AZD1222 (ChAdOx1 nCoV-19) in healthy adults. For TCRbeta chain sequencing, PBMC samples from trial participants were taken at day 0 and at day 28 after the second dose. Comments on this clone: Its specific antigen is unknown. No clone much larger than this one lies a single base away; base qualities are absent.

Inclusive of the bounding cysteine and phenylalanine, the CDR3 is 14 residues long. Only CDR3 DNA remains: 42 bases, in frame from the first base. From a lookup of the germline V gene, CDR1 and CDR2 are SGHDT and YYEEEE. V and J lose 4 bases and 5 bases, and a span of 16 bases separates them. This clonotype originated in an adult in good health. The sequenced sample was peripheral blood, obtained on day 0 of AZD1222 vaccination. The sequence joins TRBV5-6 to TRBJ2-7, with a tentative D gene TRBD1 over 5 matching bases. In nucleotides, the sequence is TGTGCCAGCAGCCAGCAGGGCTTGGTACACGAGCAGTACTTC. It translates to CASSQQGLVHEQYF.